This T cell receptor (beta chain) was sequenced for a study of blood T cell repertoires in COVID-19 (TCRdb year 2020). A note on the overall study: Samples covering the acute and convalescent phases of COVID-19 were provided by collaborators in the United States, Italy and Spain. The prospective study material was composed of cDNA or gDNA derived from T cells, B-cell-depleted T cells, or PBMCs. The dataset comprised deeply sampled blood TCRbeta repertoires from subjects exposed to, actively infected with, or recovered from COVID-19. The repertoires were released in a freely available public database intended as a resource for research on the immune response to SARS-CoV-2. The samples were drawn from the first 160 participants of the ongoing ImmuneRACE study and from 1,254 subjects provided by 6 global collaborators. Nearly every sample came with metadata listing a de-identified subject ID, COVID-19 status, age in years and sex. Where available, HLA class I and class II types were taken from metadata supplied by the sample provider and were not determined by assay-based typing.

The collaborating institutions used their own protocols to collect whole blood in K2EDTA tubes. For TCRbeta analysis, collaborator samples were shipped as frozen whole blood, as isolated PBMCs, or as DNA extracted from either sample type. TCRbeta CDR3 regions were amplified from genomic DNA using the immunoSEQ Assay, a bias-controlled multiplex PCR. The study's own analysis went as follows. The number of nucleated cells in each sample was estimated from the amplification of reference gene primers within the assay. To quantify the absolute abundance of each unique TCRbeta CDR3 rearrangement, sequence reads were collapsed and filtered. Productive Simpson clonality was computed per sample as the square root of Simpson's diversity index over productive rearrangements. Held by TCRdb, this immuneACCESS table contains in-frame sequences only and omits some clones. Under half of the omission traces to an unresolved V gene where checked; the cause of the rest is unknown. That table furnishes V, J and clone size, whereas the DNA furnished D and trimming. The sample table lists some 250,000 clones, under 90% of them with a count of one. About 3.4% of the sample is in the top ten clones.

As for this clone: No antigen is known for it. Base qualities are not at hand, and no much larger clone is one base apart.

General findings and caveats noted by the study authors: The amount of clinical and demographic metadata varied by source and participant and was provided uncurated.

As encoded in the germline V gene, CDR1 is ENHRY while CDR2 is SYGVKD. Here V drops 2 bases and J drops 5 bases, and the junction holds 12 bases not matched to any gene. The CDR3 runs 18 residues from the cysteine to the phenylalanine. The sequence is cut down to CDR3 DNA, 54 bases in frame from base 1. The chain is made from TRBV10-3 and TRBJ2-3, with 11 central nucleotides matching TRBD1. This receptor was taken from a woman younger than 30 with acute or convalescent COVID-19. Input material: peripheral blood. The CDR3 amino acid sequence is: CAISESGSGQGVVDTQYF. The DNA is TGTGCCATCAGTGAGAGCGGTTCGGGACAGGGGGTCGTAGATACGCAGTATTTT.